These 8 T cell receptor beta chains originate from one sample sequenced in a study of CD8+ T cells in alopecia areata. cDNA serving as the sequencing template came from extracted, reverse transcribed RNA. Produced via immunoSEQ multiplex PCR; TCRdb's table is partial and in-frame only. This sample has 110,000 to 150,000 clones, with roughly 61% found just once. Sequencing was performed on CD4+ T cells sorted from blood, taken at week 0. Source of these receptors: a human donor with alopecia areata.

This clone turned up a few times. V and J are TRBV5-1 and TRBJ1-5; the match to TRBD1 covers 7 bases. This CDR3 has 14 amino acids. With 3 bases clipped from V and 5 bases from J, the junction kept 5 bases outside the gene matches. In germline, CDR1 is SGHRS, CDR2 YFSETQ. The chain's CDR3 is CASSSTGVDQPQHF. The CDR3 DNA is TGCGCCAGCAGCTCAACAGGGGTGGATCAGCCCCAGCATTTT.

This clone was observed a single time. This chain connects TRBV5-1 to TRBJ1-2; tentatively, D is TRBD1 (5 bases). Germline V gene lookup returns CDR1 SGHRS and CDR2 YFSETQ. The CDR3 extends over 13 amino acids. V was clipped by 4 bases and J by 6 bases, with 13 bases between them. CDR3 in DNA: TGCGCCAGCAGCCCTTCAGGGATGGATGGCTACACCTTC. Protein product: CASSPSGMDGYTF.

The V call is TRBV5-1, the J call TRBJ2-3; D uncertain. The CDR3 is 16 residues long. Germline-derived CDR1 and CDR2 are SGHRS and YFSETQ. Trimming removed 2 bases from V and 8 bases from J, with 21 bases in between. This CDR3 is CASSLETALTQGTQYF. The CDR3 DNA is TGCGCCAGCAGCTTAGAAACCGCCTTAACACAAGGTACGCAGTATTTT.

The genes are TRBV5-1 and TRBJ2-2, with 8 bases aligning to TRBD1. CDR3 length equals 16 residues. Germline CDR1 SGHRS, CDR2 YFSETQ. After removal of 4 bases from V and 5 bases from J, the junction contained 10 bases not matched to a gene. The CDR3 loop reads CASSLRTGITTGELFF. CDR3 DNA: TGCGCCAGCAGCCTTAGGACAGGGATCACGACCGGGGAGCTGTTTTTT.

This clone was seen a handful of times. V gene TRBV5-4 combines with J gene TRBJ2-5, with D possibly matching TRBD2 (7 bases). The CDR3 is 13 residues long. The germline gives CDR1 SGHNT, CDR2 YYREEE (reference sequence). V gave up 4 bases and J gave up 3 bases, with 10 bases separating them. The CDR3, as DNA: TGTGCCAGCAGCCCGGGGGGCGAAGAGACCCAGTACTTC. Translating gives CASSPGGEETQYF.

The table lists this clone with a few counts. The chain is built from TRBV7-2 and TRBJ2-6, with D hard to call. The germline V gene encodes CDR1 SGHTA and CDR2 FQGNSA. The V and J ends lost 1 base and 4 bases respectively, with 11 bases between them. The CDR3 is made up of 16 amino acids. DNA of the CDR3: TGTGCCAGCAGCTTAGGAGGTAGACCCGGGGCCAACGTCCTGACTTTC. The encoded protein is CASSLGGRPGANVLTF.

This chain joins TRBV4-3 and TRBJ1-1; the D gene is possibly TRBD1 (5 bases). This CDR3 has 16 residues. Germline CDR1 reads LGHNA; CDR2 reads YSLEER. Between the trimmed V and J ends, which lost 4 bases and 4 bases, there was a span of 19 bases. CDR3 bases: TGCGCCAGCAGCCCCAGGGCCCATCGGGAGGCCACTGAAGCTTTCTTT. Protein: CASSPRAHREATEAFF.

The rearrangement uses TRBV7-2 and TRBJ1-2, with D perhaps TRBD1 (5 bases). The length of the CDR3 is 13 residues. Trimming shortened V by 5 bases and J by 1 base, and 8 bases separated the two germline ends. Germline V CDR1 and CDR2: SGHTA, FQGNSA. CDR3: CASSRDSNYGYTF. The CDR3 nucleotides read TGTGCCAGCAGCCGAGACAGTAACTATGGCTACACCTTC.